The 14 T cell receptor beta chains below come from one sample, sequenced in a study of blood T cells in healthy people across ages. Next came a second PCR, run for about 7 to 12 cycles, which used a sample-barcoded 5' primer along with a J-beta primer mix. TCRdb analysed the 5' RACE reads with MiXCR anew, one entry per CDR3 protein. The table includes some 700,000 distinct CDR3 sequences, about a fifth detected once. Sample: blood. These receptors originate from a man aged 65 to 79 in good health.

In nucleotides, the CDR3 is TGTGCCAGCAGTCAAAGACTAGCGGGAGCGGGGACAGATACGCAGTATTTT. This encodes CASSQRLAGAGTDTQYF. The chain recombines TRBV6-6 with TRBJ2-3; TRBD2 agrees at 12 bases. J lost 3 bases, V lost 5 bases, and 9 bases had no gene match. Germline loops: CDR1 MNHNY, CDR2 SVGAGI (reference sequence). CDR3 length equals 17 residues.

V is TRBV5-1 and J is TRBJ2-3; a weak D match, TRBD2 (5 bases). Germline V gene lookup returns CDR1 SGHRS and CDR2 YFSETQ. Trimming took off 0 bases at V and 2 bases at J, with 13 bases between the two ends. This CDR3 region has 16 residues. In DNA, the CDR3 is TGCGCCAGCAGCTTGGCCCTAGATCGGGACACAGATACGCAGTATTTT. Amino acids: CASSLALDRDTDTQYF.

This clonotype was counted only a few times. This rearrangement joins TRBV20-1 to TRBJ1-2, with unresolved D. The length of the CDR3 is 11 residues. V shed 0 bases and J shed 9 bases, with 8 bases lying between them. The germline V gene encodes CDR1 DFQATT and CDR2 SNEGSKA (reference sequence). The CDR3 region is CSARERQSYTF. CDR3 DNA sequence: TGCAGTGCTAGAGAACGGCAAAGCTACACCTTC.

This clonotype came up a few times. The rearrangement links TRBV12-3 or TRBV12-4 to TRBJ2-1; 7 bases fit TRBD2. The length of the CDR3 is 13 residues. After removal of 6 bases from V and 7 bases from J, the junction contained 6 bases not matched to a gene. The CDR3 region has the DNA TGTGCCAGCAGATCCTGGGGGGGGAATGAGCAGTTCTTC. Translated: CASRSWGGNEQFF.

This clonotype was counted only a few times. The chain carries TRBV2 and TRBJ1-2; D is unresolved. CDR1 SNHLY and CDR2 FYNNEI come from the germline V gene. The V end lost 10 bases, the J end lost 2 bases, and 8 bases lay between the germline ends. CDR3 length equals 11 residues. The CDR3 coding sequence is TGTGCCACCGATCGAAACTATGGCTACACCTTC. This sequence encodes CATDRNYGYTF.

This clonotype appeared once. One end of the junction fails to match germline, which may point to a read error. The CDR3 coding sequence is TGTGCCAGCAGGACAAGGGGGAGGGCTAGCACAGATGCGCAGTATTTT. Protein sequence: CASRTRGRASTDAQYF. The chain combines TRBV27 with TRBJ2-3, with D perhaps TRBD2 (7 bases). There are 16 residues in the CDR3. Germline CDR1 is MNHEY and CDR2 is SMNVEV (reference sequence).

This clonotype was recorded a few times. Germline and junction disagree at one end, which may indicate a read error. The V gene is TRBV18, the J gene TRBJ1-3; D is perhaps TRBD1 (6 bases). This CDR3 is 14 amino acids long. Germline V gives CDR1 KGHSH, CDR2 LQKENI. For the CDR3, the DNA is TGTGCCAGCTCACCAACAGGGTCTGGAAACACCATACATTTT. Encoded protein: CASSPTGSGNTIHF.

The V call is TRBV3-1, the J call TRBJ2-1; D is unresolved. The CDR3 is made up of 12 amino acids. CDR1 and CDR2 (germline): LGHDT, YNNKEL (reference sequence). Trimming removed 1 base from V and 8 bases from J, with 6 bases in between. In DNA, the CDR3 is TGTGCCAGCAGCCAAGTACGCTATGAGCAGTTCTTC. Residues: CASSQVRYEQFF.

This sequence joins TRBV20-1 and TRBJ1-2; TRBD1 might be the D (5 bases). Trimming removed 7 bases at V and 7 bases at J, with 22 bases between. This CDR3 contains 14 residues. Germline lookup yields CDR1 DFQATT and CDR2 SNEGSKA (reference sequence). This CDR3 reads CSVTSLPGLIGYTF. The CDR3 DNA reads TGCAGTGTGACATCCCTCCCAGGGCTGATTGGCTACACCTTC.

The chain carries TRBV5-5 and TRBJ1-5, with D perhaps matching TRBD1 (5 bases). The CDR3 runs 13 residues. The germline CDR1 and CDR2 sequences are SGHKS and YYEKEE (reference sequence). Trimming shortened V by 6 bases and J by 3 bases, and 10 bases separated the two germline ends. The CDR3 DNA reads TGTGCCAGCACCGACAGTCCCAATCAGCCCCAGCATTTT. Amino acids: CASTDSPNQPQHF.

This clonotype was counted between two and nine times. CDR3 in DNA: TGCAGTGCTAGCGACGCAGGCTATAGCAATCAGCCCCAGCATTTT. It codes for CSASDAGYSNQPQHF. The gene calls are TRBV20-1 and TRBJ1-5; D unresolved. The CDR3 covers 15 residues. Germline loops: CDR1 DFQATT, CDR2 SNEGSKA (reference sequence). V was cut by 3 bases and J by 0 bases, with 12 bases left in between.

The chain recombines TRBV7-9 with TRBJ2-1, with D possibly matching TRBD1 (5 bases). This CDR3 comprises 14 residues. The V end lost 3 bases, the J end lost 1 base, and 7 bases lay between the germline ends. The germline V gene has CDR1 SEHNR and CDR2 FQNEAQ (reference sequence). The CDR3 loop is CASSLTESYNEQFF. The DNA of the CDR3 is TGTGCCAGCAGCTTGACAGAATCCTACAATGAGCAGTTCTTC. Together with reference TRBV7-9 and TRBJ2-1, the CDR3 gives the full variable domain: DTGVSQNPRHKITKRGQNVTFRCDPISEHNRLYWYRQTLGQGPEFLTYFQNEAQLEKSRLLSDRFSAERPKGSFSTLEIQRTEQGDSAMYLCASSLTESYNEQFFGPGTRLTVL.

This clonotype was seen many times. The chain uses TRBV12-3 or TRBV12-4 and TRBJ2-5; 8 bases are shared with TRBD1. The junction had 9 bases not matched to a gene; V was cut back by 5 bases and J by 1 base. The CDR3 is made up of 16 amino acids. CDR3 residues: CASSDYRGSFQETQYF. Written as DNA, the CDR3 is TGTGCCAGCAGTGACTACAGGGGGAGCTTCCAAGAGACCCAGTACTTC.

This chain connects TRBV2 to TRBJ2-1; the D call may be TRBD1 or TRBD2 (6 bases each). The CDR3 is 15 residues long. Trimming removed 5 bases at V and 3 bases at J, with 14 bases between. CDR1 and CDR2 from the germline V gene are SNHLY and FYNNEI. CDR3 region: CASSRQEGVYNEQFF. CDR3 coding DNA: TGTGCCAGCAGTCGGCAGGAGGGGGTCTACAATGAGCAGTTCTTC.